This passage covers 27 T cell receptor beta chains from one sample sequenced in a study of blood T cell repertoires in COVID-19. TCRdb's table, derived via immunoSEQ multiplex PCR, lists solely in-frame clones and lacks some. The sample holds about 400,000 clones, 75% to 90% seen once. What was sequenced was peripheral blood. The receptors were gathered from a woman aged 55-69 years with COVID-19, enrolled during active disease.

The V and J genes are TRBV7-9 and TRBJ1-5; the D gene is possibly TRBD1 (6 bases). Trimming pared 3 bases from V and 7 bases from J, leaving 19 bases between. Germline V gene lookup returns CDR1 SEHNR and CDR2 FQNEAQ (reference sequence). The CDR3 loop spans 16 amino acids. This CDR3 is CASSFEGSRGRQPQHF. The CDR3 region has the DNA TGTGCCAGCAGCTTTGAAGGATCCAGGGGACGACAGCCCCAGCATTTT.

This chain joins TRBV6-5 and TRBJ2-7; 9 bases fit TRBD1. V shed 5 bases, J shed 1 base, and the junction held 6 bases outside the gene matches. CDR1 and CDR2 from the germline V gene are MNHEY and SVGAGI. This CDR3 is built from 15 residues. CDR3 DNA sequence: TGTGCCAGCAGTACCGCCGGGACAGGGTCCTACGAGCAGTACTTC. This sequence encodes CASSTAGTGSYEQYF.

The chain combines TRBV4-3 with TRBJ1-1, with D perhaps TRBD1 (5 bases). With 0 bases removed from V and 5 bases from J, the gap between germline ends came to 19 bases. The CDR3 consists of 17 residues. Germline V lookup: CDR1 LGHNA, CDR2 YSLEER. This CDR3 is CASSQDPREVIGTEAFF. The CDR3 DNA is TGCGCCAGCAGCCAAGATCCCAGGGAGGTGATCGGGACTGAAGCTTTCTTT.

The chain's CDR3 is CASSWELTGTYGYTF. The CDR3 DNA reads as TGTGCCAGCAGCTGGGAACTGACAGGGACCTATGGCTACACCTTC. This chain connects TRBV6-2 or TRBV6-3 to TRBJ1-2; the match to TRBD1 covers 7 bases. With V trimmed by 6 bases and J by 4 bases, 11 bases remained unmatched. Germline V CDR1 and CDR2: MNHEY, SVGEGT. The CDR3 covers 15 residues.

As concerns this clone: The same CDR3 can be traced to other DNA sequences in this sample. The V gene is TRBV19, the J gene TRBJ2-6; D is ambiguous. This CDR3 region has 14 residues. V was cut by 6 bases and J by 0 bases, with 6 bases left in between. Germline CDR1 LNHDA, CDR2 SQIVND (reference sequence). The CDR3 DNA reads as TGTGCCAGTAGCCAGTTCTCTGGGGCCAACGTCCTGACTTTC. Amino acids: CASSQFSGANVLTF.

The rearrangement uses TRBV27 and TRBJ2-5, with TRBD1 identical over 10 bases. J was trimmed by 5 bases and V by 5 bases; bases with no gene match: 8. The CDR3 has 15 residues. Germline-derived CDR1 and CDR2 are MNHEY and SMNVEV (reference sequence). CDR3 DNA: TGTGCCAGCAGTCCCGACAGGGGGCAGCGGGAGACCCAGTACTTC. Its protein product is CASSPDRGQRETQYF.

The chain combines TRBV6-4 with TRBJ1-1; D is uncertain. Between the trimmed V and J ends, which lost 8 bases and 1 base, there was a span of 11 bases. Germline CDR1 MRHNA, CDR2 SNTAGT. The CDR3 is 13 residues long. The CDR3: CASSEEGNTEAFF. The CDR3 region has the DNA TGTGCCAGCTCGGAGGAGGGGAACACTGAAGCTTTCTTT.

The chain links TRBV30 to TRBJ2-1; 7 nucleotides align to TRBD2. The CDR3 runs to 14 residues. Looked up from germline, CDR1 is GTSNPN and CDR2 is SVGIG (reference sequence). V trimming: 3 bases; J trimming: 5 bases; junction bases outside the gene matches: 7. In nucleotides, the CDR3 is TGTGCCTGGAGCCCGGGACTAATCCACAATGAGCAGTTCTTC. Translation: CAWSPGLIHNEQFF.

V usage is TRBV9 and J usage is TRBJ2-1; 7 bases map to TRBD1. The germline V gene has CDR1 SGDLS and CDR2 YYNGEE. The CDR3 runs to 16 residues. The V segment lost 0 bases and the J segment 3 bases; nucleotides outside the gene matches: 6. The CDR3 nucleotides read TGTGCCAGCAGCGTAGCCGGGACAGCAGTCTACAATGAGCAGTTCTTC. Encoded protein: CASSVAGTAVYNEQFF.

The chain has TRBV14 and TRBJ2-7; 7 bases fit TRBD1. With 4 bases clipped from V and 3 bases from J, the junction kept 6 bases outside the gene matches. Germline V gene lookup returns CDR1 SGHDN and CDR2 FVKESK. This CDR3 is built from 14 residues. CDR3 sequence: CASSLSGQNYEQYF. As DNA, the CDR3 is TGTGCCAGCAGCCTATCGGGACAGAACTACGAGCAGTACTTC.

This clone was counted a single time. The chain carries TRBV27 and TRBJ2-1, with TRBD1 matching 10 bases. This CDR3 contains 15 residues. J gave up 7 bases and V 4 bases, and 7 bases lay outside the gene matches. The germline V gene encodes CDR1 MNHEY and CDR2 SMNVEV (reference sequence). In DNA, the CDR3 is TGTGCCAGCAGTTCGGGACAGGGGCGGGCTAATGAGCAGTTCTTC. As protein: CASSSGQGRANEQFF.

This chain joins TRBV2 and TRBJ2-3; the match to TRBD1 covers 9 bases. CDR3 size: 16 residues. Germline V gene sequence: CDR1 SNHLY, CDR2 FYNNEI. Losses at the gene ends were 5 bases for V and 5 bases for J; bases not matched to a gene: 11. CDR3 region: CASSTTRDRVGDTQYF. CDR3 DNA sequence: TGTGCCAGCAGTACTACCCGGGACAGGGTGGGAGATACGCAGTATTTT.

This clone was counted a few times. V and J are TRBV14 and TRBJ2-1; weak D call: TRBD2 (5 bases). Germline lookup yields CDR1 SGHDN and CDR2 FVKESK. CDR3 length equals 12 residues. V was trimmed by 4 bases and J by 12 bases, leaving 13 bases between them. The CDR3 sequence is CASSRGVLTQFF. CDR3 in DNA: TGTGCCAGCAGCCGGGGAGTGCTGACGCAGTTCTTC.

The chain carries TRBV15 and TRBJ2-2, with 7 bases identical to TRBD2. This CDR3 has 13 amino acids. Trimming at V came to 2 bases and at J to 8 bases, leaving 2 bases not matched to a gene. The germline gives CDR1 LNHNV, CDR2 YYDKDF (reference sequence). The DNA of the CDR3 is TGTGCCACCAGCAGACGGACTAGGGGGGAGCTGTTTTTT. It encodes CATSRRTRGELFF.

The chain's CDR3 is CASSESGMNTEAFF. CDR3 DNA sequence: TGTGCCAGCAGCGAATCAGGGATGAACACTGAAGCTTTCTTT. The chain recombines TRBV9 with TRBJ1-1; the D gene is possibly TRBD1 (5 bases). CDR3 size: 14 residues. Per germline, CDR1 SGDLS and CDR2 YYNGEE. The V and J ends lost 3 bases and 0 bases respectively, with 9 bases between them.

The chain carries TRBV7-4 and TRBJ1-6; D is unresolved. The CDR3 sequence is 20 residues long. Germline lookup yields CDR1 SGHVT and CDR2 SQSDAQ. V lost 2 bases to trimming and J lost 0 bases, with 20 bases between them. CDR3 sequence (DNA): TGTGCCAGCAGCTTAAAACTTAAACAGTATCCGAGCTCCTATAATTCACCCCTCCACTTT. This encodes CASSLKLKQYPSSYNSPLHF.

The sample holds a few counts of this clone. Additional DNA sequences in this sample encode the identical CDR3. This chain uses TRBV18 with TRBJ1-5, with 8 bases aligning to TRBD1. From germline, CDR1 is KGHSH and CDR2 LQKENI. There are 13 residues in the CDR3. V trimming: 4 bases; J trimming: 7 bases; junction bases outside the gene matches: 3. CDR3 in amino acids: CASSLGDRQPQHF. CDR3 bases: TGTGCCAGCTCACTGGGGGACAGGCAGCCCCAGCATTTT.

The chain combines TRBV4-2 with TRBJ2-7; D is perhaps TRBD2 (5 bases). V was pared by 1 base and J by 0 bases, with 16 bases between. The CDR3 runs to 17 residues. Germline V lookup: CDR1 LGHNA, CDR2 YNFKEQ. DNA for the CDR3: TGTGCCAGCAGCCAAGGCCCCGGGGATCCGGACTCCTACGAGCAGTACTTC. Its translation: CASSQGPGDPDSYEQYF.

The chain joins TRBV5-4 to TRBJ2-7; no clear D gene. The germline CDR1 and CDR2 sequences are SGHNT and YYREEE (reference sequence). This CDR3 has 12 residues. V gave up 3 bases and J gave up 3 bases, with 7 bases separating them. As DNA, the CDR3 is TGTGCCAGCAGCTCCGGGTTCTACGAGCAGTACTTC. This sequence encodes CASSSGFYEQYF.

This clone was seen more than once but under ten times. Here the CDR3 reads CASSQAQGGSGNTIYF. For the CDR3, the DNA is TGCGCCAGCAGCCAAGCCCAGGGGGGCTCTGGAAACACCATATATTTT. The chain uses TRBV4-1 and TRBJ1-3; 7 bases match TRBD1. The length of the CDR3 is 16 residues. V was pared by 1 base and J by 0 bases, with 3 bases of the junction left unmatched. Looked up from germline, CDR1 is MGHRA and CDR2 is YSYEKL.

This chain connects TRBV5-1 to TRBJ1-2, with 11 bases aligning to TRBD1. V was clipped by 0 bases and J by 5 bases; unmatched bases: 6. CDR1 and CDR2 (germline): SGHRS, YFSETQ. The CDR3 runs 16 residues. In DNA form, the CDR3 reads TGCGCCAGCAGCTTGGCGACAGGACAGGGGGCTTATGGCTACACCTTC. Encoded protein: CASSLATGQGAYGYTF. The full variable domain, completed using reference TRBV5-1 and TRBJ1-2, is KAGVTQTPRYLIKTRGQQVTLSCSPISGHRSVSWYQQTPGQGLQFLFEYFSETQRNKGNFPGRFSGRQFSNSRSEMNVSTLELGDSALYLCASSLATGQGAYGYTFGSGTRLTVV.

In this sample, this clone turned up once. The V and J genes are TRBV5-6 and TRBJ1-6; tentatively, D is TRBD1 (6 bases). Trimming removed 0 bases from V and 7 bases from J, with 8 bases in between. The CDR3 extends over 14 amino acids. CDR1 and CDR2 from the germline V gene are SGHDT and YYEEEE. The CDR3 here is CASSLGDTNSPLHF. The CDR3 DNA sequence: TGTGCCAGCAGCTTGGGGGACACAAATTCACCCCTCCACTTT.

The chain recombines TRBV7-3 with TRBJ2-3; 9 bases map to TRBD2. With V trimmed by 4 bases and J by 2 bases, 1 base remained unmatched. This CDR3 contains 14 residues. In germline, CDR1 is SGHTA, CDR2 FQGTGA. The CDR3 coding sequence is TGTGCCAGCAGCTCTAGCGGGGTCACAGATACGCAGTATTTT. Residues: CASSSSGVTDTQYF.

The chain uses TRBV7-9 and TRBJ1-3, with D tentatively TRBD1 (6 bases). This CDR3 comprises 17 residues. Per the germline V gene, CDR1 is SEHNR and CDR2 is FQNEAQ (reference sequence). The V end lost 1 base, the J end lost 0 bases, and 13 bases lay between the germline ends. CDR3 sequence: CASSLEVQGPSGNTIYF. The CDR3 nucleotides are TGTGCCAGCAGCTTAGAGGTACAGGGACCCTCTGGAAACACCATATATTTT. Complete variable domain (other parts from reference TRBV7-9 and TRBJ1-3): DTGVSQNPRHKITKRGQNVTFRCDPISEHNRLYWYRQTLGQGPEFLTYFQNEAQLEKSRLLSDRFSAERPKGSFSTLEIQRTEQGDSAMYLCASSLEVQGPSGNTIYFGEGSWLTVV.

This chain links TRBV27 with TRBJ1-2, with 12 positions matching TRBD1. This CDR3 is built from 16 residues. J was trimmed by 5 bases and V by 6 bases; bases with no gene match: 10. Germline V gene lookup returns CDR1 MNHEY and CDR2 SMNVEV (reference sequence). CDR3 DNA: TGTGCCAGCAGATCGGGACAGGGGGCGAGGGGGTATGGCTACACCTTC. Its protein product is CASRSGQGARGYGYTF.

The CDR3 reads CASSDGGHNSPLHF. CDR3 in DNA: TGTGCCAGCAGTGACGGGGGGCATAATTCACCCCTCCACTTT. The chain carries TRBV2 and TRBJ1-6; perhaps TRBD1 as D (6 bases). Looked up from germline, CDR1 is SNHLY and CDR2 is FYNNEI. The CDR3 consists of 14 residues. Trimming pared 3 bases from V and 5 bases from J, leaving 8 bases between.

V and J are TRBV12-3 or TRBV12-4 and TRBJ1-1; TRBD1 agrees at 7 bases. V lost 8 bases and J lost 0; bases outside the gene matches: 3. The CDR3 consists of 13 residues. The CDR3 protein is CASRGTVNTEAFF. CDR3 DNA sequence: TGTGCCAGCCGTGGGACAGTGAACACTGAAGCTTTCTTT.